This T cell receptor (beta chain) was documented in a study of CD8+CD57+ T cells in acquired aplastic anemia. This clonotype appeared many times. Its antigen is currently unknown. By flow cytometry, patients selected for sequencing had shown an expansion of CD8+CD57+ cells. Per germline, CDR1 SGHDT and CDR2 YYEEEE. J gave up 2 bases and V 0 bases, and 5 bases lay outside the gene matches. The CDR3 is made up of 17 amino acids. Regarding the study as a whole: Patients versus controls showed no significant CD8+ Simpson's diversity difference. Over 25 CD8+ CDR3 sequences occurred in both the patients and the controls.

Profiling of TCR beta VDJ combinations and CDR3 sequences used genomic DNA as template. One entry per CDR3 protein, called by TCRdb with MiXCR from the reads. There are 150,000 to 200,000 distinct CDR3 sequences in the sample; approximately 48% occur only once, and 1.8% lies in the top ten. The clonotype comes from a human donor with aplastic anemia. The rearrangement joins TRBV5-6 to TRBJ2-5; 12 bases align to TRBD2. The sequencing sample was made of sorted CD4+, CD8+, or CD8+CD57+ T cells (not recorded which) from PBMCs. CDR3 loop: CASSLELAGGGQETQYF. CDR3 sequence (DNA): TGTGCCAGCAGCTTGGAACTAGCGGGAGGCGGGCAAGAGACCCAGTACTTC.